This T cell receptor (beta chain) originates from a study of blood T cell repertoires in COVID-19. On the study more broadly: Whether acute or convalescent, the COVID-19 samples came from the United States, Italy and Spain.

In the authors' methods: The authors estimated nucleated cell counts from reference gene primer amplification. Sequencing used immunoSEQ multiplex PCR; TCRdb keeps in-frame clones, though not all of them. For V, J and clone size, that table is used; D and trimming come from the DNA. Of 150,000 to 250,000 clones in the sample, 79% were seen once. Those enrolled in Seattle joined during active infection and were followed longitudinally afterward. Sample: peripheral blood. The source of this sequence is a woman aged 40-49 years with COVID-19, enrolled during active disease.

CDR3: CASSLDERDFHYEQYF. The CDR3 DNA sequence: TGCGCCAGCAGCTTGGATGAACGGGACTTCCACTACGAGCAGTACTTC. The V gene is TRBV5-1, the J gene TRBJ2-7, with D possibly matching TRBD2 (6 bases). The CDR3 is made up of 16 amino acids. CDR1 and CDR2 (germline): SGHRS, YFSETQ. V lost 0 bases and J lost 3, with 16 bases in between.